What follows are 14 T cell receptor beta chains derived from one specimen sequenced in a study of shared clonotypes between healthy human individuals (dated by TCRdb to the early 2020s). The method behind the library was the immunoSEQ multiplex PCR assay. The clones in this table, taken by TCRdb from immuneACCESS, are in-frame only. Not every clone is retained; where verified, under half of the shortfall comes from an unresolved V gene, and the cause of the rest is unknown. The sample data list under 1,100,000 clones, and about three quarters of these were observed just once. Together, the top ten hold roughly 1.4% of the sample. Sequencing was performed on memory CD4+ T cells sorted from blood. Read against the paper, the sample's cell subset or site label means: CD45RA-negative fraction. Receptor source: a man younger than 30 in good health.

The V and J genes are TRBV6-5 and TRBJ2-7, with D possibly being TRBD1 or TRBD2 (5 bases each). V lost 2 bases to trimming and J lost 7 bases, with 18 bases between them. The CDR3 is 15 residues long. Per germline, CDR1 MNHEY and CDR2 SVGAGI. The chain's CDR3 is CASSYRSGSLKEQYF. DNA of the CDR3: TGTGCCAGCAGTTACAGGTCAGGGAGTCTTAAGGAGCAGTACTTC.

The J gene is TRBJ1-2, the V gene TRBV5-8; 8 bases agree with TRBD1. This CDR3 comprises 13 residues. Germline V gives CDR1 SGHTS, CDR2 YDEGEE. The ends lost 0 bases at V and 9 bases at J; junction bases unmatched: 4. The CDR3 loop reads CASSLDRGMSYTF. CDR3 nucleotide sequence: TGTGCCAGCAGCTTGGACAGGGGGATGAGCTACACCTTC.

The CDR3 loop reads CASSTRGGSASSTDTQYF. The CDR3 DNA sequence: TGTGCCAGCAGCACCCGAGGGGGATCCGCCTCAAGCACAGATACGCAGTATTTT. V usage is TRBV11-2 and J usage is TRBJ2-3; possible D gene TRBD1, 6 bases. Germline CDR1 and CDR2: SGHAT and FQNNGV. The CDR3 loop spans 18 amino acids. The V end was cut by 5 bases, the J end by 0 bases, with 21 bases between.

CDR3 sequence reads: CASSVAGGSAYEQYF. As DNA, the CDR3 is TGTGCCAGCAGCGTAGCGGGGGGTTCAGCCTACGAGCAGTACTTC. The chain combines TRBV9 with TRBJ2-7; 7 positions match TRBD2. This CDR3 is 15 amino acids long. Germline loops: CDR1 SGDLS, CDR2 YYNGEE. V lost 0 bases, J lost 2 bases, and 5 bases stayed unmatched.

CDR3 in DNA: TGCGCCAGCAGCTCAAGGAGACAACGGGACAAATCGAACACTGAAGCTTTCTTT. The encoded protein is CASSSRRQRDKSNTEAFF. The chain links TRBV5-1 to TRBJ1-1, with D perhaps TRBD1 (6 bases). The CDR3 extends over 18 amino acids. Between the trimmed V and J ends, which lost 3 bases and 1 base, there was a span of 22 bases. Germline assignment: CDR1 SGHRS and CDR2 YFSETQ.

The chain carries TRBV2 and TRBJ1-6; 8 bases match TRBD1. The CDR3 runs to 18 residues. Germline V gene lookup returns CDR1 SNHLY and CDR2 FYNNEI. Trimming cost V 0 bases and J 0 bases; bases outside gene matches: 4. The CDR3 reads CASSEAGTGFSYNSPLHF. The CDR3 DNA sequence: TGTGCCAGCAGTGAAGCGGGGACAGGCTTCTCCTATAATTCACCCCTCCACTTT.

The CDR3 spells CASSSGIASGEQYF. The CDR3 nucleotides are TGCGCCAGCAGCTCGGGGATAGCTTCGGGGGAGCAGTACTTC. This chain connects TRBV5-1 to TRBJ2-7; the D gene is possibly TRBD2 (5 bases). The CDR3 totals 14 residues. V was pared by 3 bases and J by 7 bases, with 17 bases between. CDR1 is SGHRS, CDR2 YFSETQ, per germline.

The V gene is TRBV27, the J gene TRBJ2-3, with D perhaps assigned TRBD1 or TRBD2 (6 bases each). The CDR3 is 15 amino acids. CDR1 is MNHEY, CDR2 SMNVEV, per germline (reference sequence). The V and J ends lost 5 bases and 3 bases respectively, with 15 bases between them. The CDR3 bases are TGTGCCAGCAGTGGGAGCACAGGGAGGACAGATACGCAGTATTTT. This sequence encodes CASSGSTGRTDTQYF.

The V call is TRBV28, the J call TRBJ1-5; D is possibly TRBD1 (5 bases). Trimming stripped 0 bases from V and 4 bases from J, with 13 bases between. CDR3 size: 16 residues. CDR1 MDHEN and CDR2 SYDVKM come from the germline V gene. CDR3 coding DNA: TGTGCCAGCAGTTTATGGGAGGCGGGGGGGAATCAGCCCCAGCATTTT. It encodes CASSLWEAGGNQPQHF.

This clone was picked up a small number of times. The V gene is TRBV6-1, the J gene TRBJ1-2; D is uncertain. Germline assignment: CDR1 MNHNS and CDR2 SASEGT. There are 10 residues in the CDR3. This CDR3 is CPRANYGYTF. The CDR3 nucleotides are TGTCCTCGGGCCAACTATGGCTACACCTTC.

This clone showed up just a few times. The rearrangement links TRBV27 to TRBJ2-3; TRBD2 matches 9 bases. V lost 6 bases and J lost 1; bases outside the gene matches: 2. The V gene's germline CDR1 is MNHEY and CDR2 SMNVEV (reference sequence). This CDR3 contains 14 residues. CDR3 sequence reads: CASRSSGGTDTQYF. DNA for the CDR3: TGTGCCAGCAGGTCTAGCGGGGGCACAGATACGCAGTATTTT.

This clone was counted a single time. The CDR3: CASSPSSQGGYEQYF. In DNA form, the CDR3 reads TGTGCCAGCTCACCCTCATCACAGGGAGGCTACGAGCAGTACTTC. The rearrangement links TRBV18 to TRBJ2-7; the D gene could be TRBD1 or TRBD2 (6 bases each). This CDR3 contains 15 residues. Germline V CDR1 and CDR2: KGHSH, LQKENI. Between the trimmed V and J ends, which lost 3 bases and 3 bases, there was a span of 15 bases.

V usage is TRBV2 and J usage is TRBJ2-7, with D perhaps matching TRBD1 or TRBD2 (5 bases each). Germline CDR1 reads SNHLY; CDR2 reads FYNNEI. The CDR3 contains 13 residues. V was trimmed by 3 bases and J by 3 bases, leaving 9 bases between them. CDR3 nucleotide sequence: TGTGCCAGCAGTGAGGGGACCGTCTACGAGCAGTACTTC. This codes for CASSEGTVYEQYF.

About this clone itself: Other DNA sequences in this specimen translate into the identical CDR3. The V and J genes are TRBV6-1 and TRBJ2-5, with 7 nucleotides matching TRBD2. With V trimmed by 6 bases and J by 4 bases, 5 bases remained unmatched. The CDR3 totals 13 residues. CDR1 and CDR2 from the germline V gene are MNHNS and SASEGT. This CDR3 is CASRGGVGETQYF. The CDR3 DNA follows: TGTGCCAGCAGGGGAGGGGTGGGAGAGACCCAGTACTTC.